The rows below give T cell receptor beta chains drawn from one sample of a study of cytomegalovirus exposure and HLA in healthy donors. Here immunoSEQ multiplex PCR was the method, and the copy in TCRdb shows in-frame clones only, minus some. The sample contains 140,000 or so clones, around 75% of which appear only once. The sample consisted of PBMCs. The receptors shown here come from a female donor in good health and CMV-seronegative. The CDR3 runs from the conserved cysteine through the conserved F or W. D genes are given only for firm matches. Rows may omit the clone size; those that give it use once, few, many or a size class.

clone_size	d_call	v_call	j_call	cdr3_nt	cdr3_aa
NA	TRBD2	TRBV5-4	TRBJ2-2	TGTGCCAGCAGCTTATCGAGGCTAGCGGGGGAAATTACGAACACCGGGGAGCTGTTTTTT	CASSLSRLAGEITNTGELFF
NA	TRBD2	TRBV6-1	TRBJ2-1	TGTGCCAGCAGTGGACAGACTAGCGGGAGAAAGAATGAGCAGTTCTTC	CASSGQTSGRKNEQFF
few	NA	TRBV10-3	TRBJ2-2	TGTGCCACGGGGGACTTAAACACCGGGGAGCTGTTTTTT	CATGDLNTGELFF
NA	TRBD1	TRBV28	TRBJ2-7	TGTGCCAGCAGCTCCTCCGGGGGACAGGCCATCTACGAGCAGTACTTC	CASSSSGGQAIYEQYF
NA	TRBD1	TRBV19	TRBJ1-1	TGTGCCACCCAACAGGGGTGGACTGAAGCTTTCTTT	CATQQGWTEAFF
NA	TRBD2	TRBV2	TRBJ2-2	TGTGCCAGCAGTGGGCCTAGCGGGAGACCGAACACCGGGGAGCTGTTTTTT	CASSGPSGRPNTGELFF
NA	TRBD2	TRBV5-1	TRBJ2-3	TGCGCCAGCAGCTTGGACACTAGCGGGAGGACAGATACGCAGTATTTT	CASSLDTSGRTDTQYF
NA	TRBD1	TRBV2	TRBJ1-4	TGTGCCAGCAGAACGACCGGGACAGGGAATGAAAAACTGTTTTTT	CASRTTGTGNEKLFF
NA	TRBD1	TRBV18	TRBJ1-1	TGTGCCAGCTCATCACTAGGGACAGTGAACACTGAAGCTTTCTTT	CASSSLGTVNTEAFF
NA	NA	TRBV5-1	TRBJ2-7	TGCGCCAGCAGCTTGGACGGGTTCTACGAGCAGTACTTC	CASSLDGFYEQYF
NA	TRBD2	TRBV7-3	TRBJ2-3	TGTGCCAGCAGCCCCCGACTAGCGGGAGCCACAGATACGCAGTATTTT	CASSPRLAGATDTQYF
NA	NA	TRBV13	TRBJ2-5	TGTGCCAGCAGCCCAAGTTGGGGGGTGTACCAAGAGACCCAGTACTTC	CASSPSWGVYQETQYF
NA	NA	TRBV27	TRBJ1-1	TGTGCCAGCGGAAGGGGCAGACCCATGAACACTGAAGCTTTCTTT	CASGRGRPMNTEAFF
NA	NA	TRBV7-9	TRBJ2-5	TGTGCCAGCAGCTTAGCGGAGAGTTACCAAGAGACCCAGTACTTC	CASSLAESYQETQYF
NA	TRBD1	TRBV19	TRBJ2-7	TGTGCCAGTAGTGGCTGGGACAGAATTTACGAGCAGTACTTC	CASSGWDRIYEQYF
NA	NA	TRBV9	TRBJ2-5	TGTGCCAGCAGCGTAGGTAACTACTTGTACCAAGAGACCCAGTACTTC	CASSVGNYLYQETQYF
NA	TRBD1	TRBV28	TRBJ1-4	TGTGCCAGCCGGGACAGCCTTAATGAAAAACTGTTTTTT	CASRDSLNEKLFF
NA	TRBD2	TRBV2	TRBJ2-1	TGTGCCAGCAGTGAAGCGCTTCTAACGGGAGGCTACAATGAGCAGTTCTTC	CASSEALLTGGYNEQFF
few	NA	TRBV27	TRBJ2-7	TGTGCCAGCAGCCGCGGGCAGGGGCACCGCTCCTACGAGCAGTACTTC	CASSRGQGHRSYEQYF
NA	TRBD1	TRBV28	TRBJ1-2	TGTGCCAGCAGGCCGGACAGGGGAACGGGCTACACCTTC	CASRPDRGTGYTF
NA	TRBD1	TRBV2	TRBJ2-4	TGTGCCAGCACCCCGACAGGGGGCCTTCTTCAGTACTTC	CASTPTGGLLQYF
NA	NA	TRBV25-1	TRBJ1-2	TGTGCCAGCAGTGAAGCGGGGGCGGGCTATGGCTACACCTTC	CASSEAGAGYGYTF
NA	TRBD1	TRBV7-9	TRBJ1-4	TGTGCCAGCAGCTTGGGACAGGGTGGAGAAAAACTGTTTTTT	CASSLGQGGEKLFF
NA	TRBD1	TRBV18	TRBJ1-1	TGTGCCAGCTCATTTCAAAACAGGGGGAACACTGAAGCTTTCTTT	CASSFQNRGNTEAFF
once	NA	TRBV9	TRBJ2-1	TGTGCCAGCAGCGTAGCTAGTGGGAATGAGCAGTTCTTC	CASSVASGNEQFF
few	TRBD1	TRBV7-9	TRBJ1-5	TGTGCCAGCAGCTCGGGACAGGCGAACAATCAGCCCCAGCATTTT	CASSSGQANNQPQHF
NA	TRBD1	TRBV18	TRBJ1-2	TGTGCCAGCTCACCCGGACAGGGGGTCGACTACACCTTC	CASSPGQGVDYTF
NA	NA	TRBV5-6	TRBJ2-4	TGTGCCAGCAGCTTGTATCCAGAGGAAAACATTCAGTACTTC	CASSLYPEENIQYF
NA	NA	TRBV10-1	TRBJ2-3	TGCGCCAGCAGCTGGGACACAGGCACAGATACGCAGTATTTT	CASSWDTGTDTQYF
NA	TRBD2	TRBV7-6	TRBJ2-2	TGTGCCAGCAGCGTAGCGGGAGGGCCCTCCGGGGAGCTGTTTTTT	CASSVAGGPSGELFF
NA	TRBD2	TRBV29-1	TRBJ2-7	TGCAGCGCCTACTCTGGACTAGTCCCCTACGAGCAGTACTTC	CSAYSGLVPYEQYF
NA	NA	TRBV19	TRBJ1-5	TGTGCCAGTAGTTTAGTGACAGGTAGCAATCAGCCCCAGCATTTT	CASSLVTGSNQPQHF
NA	TRBD1	TRBV2	TRBJ2-7	TGTGCCAGCCGGGGGACAGGGAGCTCCTACGAGCAGTACTTC	CASRGTGSSYEQYF
NA	TRBD1	TRBV7-8	TRBJ2-7	TGTGCCAGCAGCGCCCCAGGGACAGTCACCTACGAGCAGTACTTC	CASSAPGTVTYEQYF
NA	TRBD2	TRBV28	TRBJ2-4	TGTGCCAGCACCTCACTAGCGGGAGGGCCTAGGGACAAAAACATTCAGTACTTC	CASTSLAGGPRDKNIQYF
NA	NA	TRBV7-9	TRBJ1-1	TGTGCCAGCAGCACCTCGACAGCTGAAGCTTTCTTT	CASSTSTAEAFF
NA	NA	TRBV25-1	TRBJ1-2	TGTGCCAGCAGTATACTAGCAGCTAACTATGGCTACACCTTC	CASSILAANYGYTF
NA	TRBD1	TRBV28	TRBJ1-5	TGTGCCAGCAGTTATATACAGGGGGCTGGGGTTTGGACAGTCAATCAGCCCCAGCATTTT	CASSYIQGAGVWTVNQPQHF
NA	NA	TRBV18	TRBJ2-5	TGTGCCAGCTCATCACAAGAGACCCAGTACTTC	CASSSQETQYF
NA	TRBD1	TRBV7-2	TRBJ1-2	TGTGCCAGCAGCCAAGACAGGGGGAATAACTATGGCTACACCTTC	CASSQDRGNNYGYTF
NA	TRBD1	TRBV6-5	TRBJ2-5	TGTGCCAGCAGTTACTCTAGGGGGCTAGAGACCCAGTACTTC	CASSYSRGLETQYF
few	NA	TRBV14	TRBJ2-2	TGTGCCAGCAGCCCTCTCCCGTCGGGGACCGGGGAGCTGTTTTTT	CASSPLPSGTGELFF
NA	NA	TRBV5-6	TRBJ2-7	TGTGCCAGCAGCTTTAACAACCCCTACGAGCAGTACTTC	CASSFNNPYEQYF
NA	NA	TRBV28	TRBJ2-5	TGTGCCAGCAGCCCCCCAGGAGGTATGGAGACCCAGTACTTC	CASSPPGGMETQYF
NA	TRBD2	TRBV6-5	TRBJ2-7	TGTGCCACCTGGACTAGCGGGGGTTCCTACGAGCAGTACTTC	CATWTSGGSYEQYF
NA	NA	TRBV9	TRBJ2-5	TGTGCCAGCAGCGTAGGAGGGAATTTAGGGACCCAGTACTTC	CASSVGGNLGTQYF
NA	TRBD1	TRBV2	TRBJ2-7	TGTGCCAGCAGCCGGACAGGGTCATCCTACGAGCAGTACTTC	CASSRTGSSYEQYF
NA	NA	TRBV9	TRBJ2-3	TGTGCCAGCAGCACCGACAGTGGGGCAGATACGCAGTATTTT	CASSTDSGADTQYF
NA	NA	TRBV15	TRBJ1-2	TGTGCCACCAGCAGAGACAGAAACTATGGCTATACCTTC	CATSRDRNYGYTF
NA	TRBD2	TRBV4-1	TRBJ2-1	TGCGCCAGCAGCCAAAGACTAGCGGGGGACGCCTACAATGAGCAGTTCTTC	CASSQRLAGDAYNEQFF
NA	NA	TRBV6-1	TRBJ2-1	TGTGCCAGCAGTGTGGGGGCCGCCAGCTCCTACAATGAGCAGTTCTTC	CASSVGAASSYNEQFF
NA	TRBD2	TRBV6-1	TRBJ2-7	TGTGCCAGCTATAGCGGGAGCTCCTACGAGCAGTACTTC	CASYSGSSYEQYF
few	NA	TRBV19	TRBJ2-5	TGTGCCAGTAGTATATCTCGCGGCCAAGAGACCCAGTACTTC	CASSISRGQETQYF